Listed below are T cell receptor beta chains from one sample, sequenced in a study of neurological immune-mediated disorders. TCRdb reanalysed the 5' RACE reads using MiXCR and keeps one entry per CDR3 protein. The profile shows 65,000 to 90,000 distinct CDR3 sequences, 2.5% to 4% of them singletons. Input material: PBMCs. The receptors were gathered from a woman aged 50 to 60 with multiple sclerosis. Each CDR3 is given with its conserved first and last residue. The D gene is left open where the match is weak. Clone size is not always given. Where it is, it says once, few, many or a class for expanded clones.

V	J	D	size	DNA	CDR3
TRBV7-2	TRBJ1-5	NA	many	TGTGCCAGCACCCCTGGGGTGGGTCAGCCCCAGCATTTT	CASTPGVGQPQHF
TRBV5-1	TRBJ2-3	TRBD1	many	TGCGCCAGCAGCTCGCTGACAGGGGACGATACGCAGTATTTT	CASSSLTGDDTQYF
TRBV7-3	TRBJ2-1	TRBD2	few	TGTGCCAGCGCCACTAGCGGGGTCTACAATGAGCAGTTCTTC	CASATSGVYNEQFF
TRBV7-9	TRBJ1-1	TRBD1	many	TGTGCCAGCAGCTCCCGGGACAGAGACACTGAAGCTTTCTTT	CASSSRDRDTEAFF
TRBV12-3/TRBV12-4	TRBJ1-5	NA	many	TGTGCCAGCAGTTTAGTGGCACTTAGCAATCAGCCCCAGCATTTT	CASSLVALSNQPQHF
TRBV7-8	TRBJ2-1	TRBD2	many	TGTGCCAGCAGCTTTAGCGGGTGGGGCTACAATGAGCAGTTCTTC	CASSFSGWGYNEQFF
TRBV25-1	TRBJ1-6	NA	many	TGTGCCAGCAGTGAACTGGCCTCCGGTAATTCACCCCTCCACTTT	CASSELASGNSPLHF
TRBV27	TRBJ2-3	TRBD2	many	TGTGCCAGCAGTGCAAAAGCGGGAGATCCAGATACGCAGTATTTT	CASSAKAGDPDTQYF
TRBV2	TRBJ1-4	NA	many	TGTGCCAGCAGTTACTCGGAAAAACTGTTTTTT	CASSYSEKLFF
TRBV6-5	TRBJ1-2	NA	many	TGTGTTTCAAGAGGGGAAGGGATAAACTATGGCTACACCTTC	CVSRGEGINYGYTF
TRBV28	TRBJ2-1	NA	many	TGTGCCAGCAGTGCGCTGGACAGCTACAATGAGCAGTTCTTC	CASSALDSYNEQFF
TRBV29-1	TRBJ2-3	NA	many	TGCAGCGTGGGCAGGGGAAAGGGCACAGATACGCAGTATTTT	CSVGRGKGTDTQYF
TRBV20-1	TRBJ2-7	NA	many	TGCAGTGCTAGAGATGGCTCTATTGGCGAGCAGTACTTC	CSARDGSIGEQYF
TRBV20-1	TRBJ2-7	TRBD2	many	TGCAGTGCTGGCTATAGCGGGAGGACAGGAGAGCAGTACTTC	CSAGYSGRTGEQYF
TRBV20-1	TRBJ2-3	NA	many	TGCAGTGCTAGTCGGGGTCGCCTCTCAGATACGCAGTATTTT	CSASRGRLSDTQYF
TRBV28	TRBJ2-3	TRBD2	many	TGTGCCAGCAGTTTCGGAGCCGGGAGGGGAACAGATACGCAGTATTTT	CASSFGAGRGTDTQYF
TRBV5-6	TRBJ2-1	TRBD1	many	TGTGCCAGCAGCTTGGTCGGGACAGGGGACAATGAGCAGTTCTTC	CASSLVGTGDNEQFF
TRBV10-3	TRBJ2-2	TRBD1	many	TGTGCCATCAAGGAGGACAGGGCGAGTACCGGGGAGCTGTTTTTT	CAIKEDRASTGELFF
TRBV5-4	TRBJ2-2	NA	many	TGTGCCAGCAGCCAAGCTAGGGGGGCCGACACCGGGGAGCTGTTTTTT	CASSQARGADTGELFF
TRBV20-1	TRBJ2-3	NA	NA	TGCAGTGCTACCTCGCACAGATCTAGCACAGATACGCAGTATTTT	CSATSHRSSTDTQYF
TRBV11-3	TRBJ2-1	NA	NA	TGTGCCAGCAGCTTAGAAGCCGTGTGGAATGAGCAGTTCTTC	CASSLEAVWNEQFF
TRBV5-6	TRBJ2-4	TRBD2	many	TGTGCCAGCAGCTTATGGAGCGGGGGGGCCAAAAACATTCAGTACTTC	CASSLWSGGAKNIQYF
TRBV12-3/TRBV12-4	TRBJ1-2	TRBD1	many	TGTGCCAGCAGTTTAAACATGGGACAGCCCTATGGCTACACCTTC	CASSLNMGQPYGYTF